These 29 T cell receptor beta chains originate from one sample sequenced in a study of glioma-infiltrating T cells after dendritic cell vaccination. The table came from immunoSEQ multiplex PCR; TCRdb's copy has only in-frame clones and leaves some out. The sample has fewer than 85,000 clones, roughly four fifths seen once. Specimen: blood, collected before dendritic cell vaccination. These receptors were collected from a human donor with glioblastoma.

V gene TRBV7-9 combines with J gene TRBJ2-3; 9 bases align to TRBD1. After removal of 6 bases from V and 4 bases from J, the junction contained 11 bases not matched to a gene. Germline V gives CDR1 SEHNR, CDR2 FQNEAQ (reference sequence). The CDR3 has 16 residues. The CDR3 DNA reads TGTGCCAGCAGAGCTCGACAGGGGGATGGCGCAGATACGCAGTATTTT. It codes for CASRARQGDGADTQYF.

The rearrangement links TRBV10-3 to TRBJ2-7; TRBD1 is a possible D gene (5 bases). Germline-derived CDR1 and CDR2 are ENHRY and SYGVKD. Deletions cut 3 bases from V and 6 bases from J, with 24 bases between. The CDR3 is made up of 17 amino acids. CDR3 DNA: TGTGCCATCAGTGAATCTGGGCGCCAGGGAACCCTCTCCGAGCAGTACGTC. It yields the protein CAISESGRQGTLSEQYV.

The chain links TRBV7-8 to TRBJ1-5, with 8 positions matching TRBD1. The CDR3 is 15 residues long. Germline loops: CDR1 SGHVS, CDR2 FQNEAQ. V shed 5 bases and J 3 bases; nucleotides not matched to a gene: 6. The CDR3 loop is CASSQTGAHNQPQHF. CDR3 DNA sequence: TGTGCCAGCAGCCAGACAGGGGCTCACAATCAGCCCCAGCATTTT.

The chain recombines TRBV6-1 with TRBJ2-5; weak D call: TRBD1 (5 bases). Looked up from germline, CDR1 is MNHNS and CDR2 is SASEGT. The CDR3 length is 14 residues. V lost 4 bases and J 1 base, leaving 10 bases between the germline ends. CDR3 coding DNA: TGTGCCAGCAGTGGCCAGGGTATCCAAGAGACCCAGTACTTC. Translating gives CASSGQGIQETQYF.

The chain links TRBV5-6 to TRBJ2-2, with 8 nucleotides matching TRBD2. Trimming cost V 5 bases and J 3 bases; bases outside gene matches: 15. In germline, CDR1 is SGHDT, CDR2 YYEEEE. This CDR3 has 18 amino acids. The CDR3 sequence is CASSLFWRTSPDTGELFF. CDR3 DNA: TGTGCCAGCAGTTTGTTTTGGAGGACTAGCCCAGACACCGGGGAGCTGTTTTTT.

This chain links TRBV6-5 with TRBJ1-1, with 9 bases fitting TRBD1. The CDR3 has 15 residues. The trim removed 6 bases at V and 0 bases at J, leaving 5 bases unmatched. Germline V gene lookup returns CDR1 MNHEY and CDR2 SVGAGI. DNA of the CDR3: TGTGCCAGCAGGACGGGACAGGGCTTGAACACTGAAGCTTTCTTT. This sequence encodes CASRTGQGLNTEAFF.

The J gene is TRBJ1-3, the V gene TRBV5-1; 7 bases align to TRBD1. CDR1 and CDR2 from the germline V gene are SGHRS and YFSETQ. The CDR3 totals 16 residues. Trimming removed 4 bases from V and 0 bases from J; junction bases left unmatched: 7. CDR3 amino acids: CASSAGQRSSGNTIYF. The CDR3 coding sequence is TGCGCCAGCAGCGCGGGACAGAGAAGCTCTGGAAACACCATATATTTT.

The rearrangement joins TRBV6-4 to TRBJ2-7; no clear D gene. Germline V gives CDR1 MRHNA, CDR2 SNTAGT. V was cut by 6 bases and J by 0 bases, with 18 bases left in between. The CDR3 totals 16 residues. The CDR3 region is CASRPPRISHSYEQYV. CDR3 DNA sequence: TGTGCCAGCAGACCCCCCAGGATCTCTCACTCCTACGAGCAGTACGTC.

Written as DNA, the CDR3 is TGTGCCAGCAGCCCCCGAACAGGGGGCGCAACCTACAATGAGCAGTTCTTC. Protein sequence: CASSPRTGGATYNEQFF. The chain is built from TRBV7-8 and TRBJ2-1, with 9 bases that match TRBD1. V was clipped by 5 bases and J by 2 bases; unmatched bases: 10. The CDR3 is 17 amino acids. Germline loops: CDR1 SGHVS, CDR2 FQNEAQ.

This clone was counted a few times. V and J are TRBV4-1 and TRBJ2-5; TRBD1 agrees at 8 bases. With 4 bases clipped from V and 5 bases from J, the junction kept 6 bases outside the gene matches. The germline CDR1 and CDR2 sequences are MGHRA and YSYEKL. The CDR3 contains 14 residues. Here the CDR3 DNA reads TGCGCCAGCAGCCGGGACAGGTCAACCGAGACCCAGTACTTC. Its translation: CASSRDRSTETQYF.

DNA for the CDR3: TGCGCCAGCAGCTTGACAGGGCTAGGCGGGGCCAACGTCCTGACTTTC. Its protein is CASSLTGLGGANVLTF. The chain has TRBV5-1 and TRBJ2-6; possible D gene TRBD1, 6 bases. The germline V gene has CDR1 SGHRS and CDR2 YFSETQ. The CDR3 extends over 16 amino acids. Trimming shortened V by 1 base and J by 4 bases, and 12 bases separated the two germline ends.

The CDR3 spells CASSYSKSGGFYEQYF. The CDR3 region has the DNA TGTGCCAGCAGTTACTCGAAAAGCGGGGGGTTCTACGAGCAGTACTTC. The chain joins TRBV6-5 to TRBJ2-7; 9 bases are a match to TRBD2. Germline loops: CDR1 MNHEY, CDR2 SVGAGI. Unmatched junction bases numbered 6, after V lost 0 bases and J lost 3 bases. The CDR3 sequence is 16 residues long.

This clone was seen a few times. V gene TRBV4-1 combines with J gene TRBJ2-7; 8 bases agree with TRBD1. Germline V gene data show CDR1 as MGHRA and CDR2 as YSYEKL. V trimming: 0 bases; J trimming: 3 bases; junction bases outside the gene matches: 13. The CDR3 length is 18 residues. The CDR3 region has the DNA TGCGCCAGCAGCCAAGATGGTGACAGGGGTCCGGGCCTCTACGAGCAGTACGTC. Translating gives CASSQDGDRGPGLYEQYV.

The CDR3 region is CASSSQTSGMKRFF. DNA of the CDR3: TGTGCCAGCAGCTCTCAGACTAGCGGGATGAAGCGGTTCTTC. The chain couples TRBV5-6 to TRBJ2-1, with 11 bases fitting TRBD2. The CDR3 length is 14 residues. Germline V gene sequence: CDR1 SGHDT, CDR2 YYEEEE. The V and J ends lost 3 bases and 15 bases, in that order; junction bases with no gene match: 11.

This chain joins TRBV6-5 and TRBJ2-7; tentative D call: TRBD1 (5 bases). Germline V gives CDR1 MNHEY, CDR2 SVGAGI. This CDR3 has 14 amino acids. V lost 4 bases, J lost 2 bases, and 12 bases lay in between. The DNA of the CDR3 is TGTGCCAGCAGTTGGGGTCCAGGGCCCTACGAGCAGTACGTC. This gives the protein CASSWGPGPYEQYV.

This sequence joins TRBV2 and TRBJ2-1, with D possibly TRBD2 on 5 matching bases. Trimming pared 4 bases from V and 10 bases from J, leaving 17 bases between. Germline lookup yields CDR1 SNHLY and CDR2 FYNNEI. The CDR3 extends over 14 amino acids. In DNA form, the CDR3 reads TGTGCCAGCAGTGCCCAGCGGTTCACGGGAGAGCAGTTCTTC. Translation: CASSAQRFTGEQFF.

The chain uses TRBV6-1 and TRBJ2-7; the match to TRBD2 covers 12 bases. Germline V gene data show CDR1 as MNHNS and CDR2 as SASEGT. Trimming removed 5 bases from V and 0 bases from J; junction bases left unmatched: 2. CDR3 length equals 15 residues. In nucleotides, the CDR3 is TGTGCCAGCAGTCGGACTAGCGGGATCTCCTACGAGCAGTACGTC. Encoded protein: CASSRTSGISYEQYV.

The V gene is TRBV19, the J gene TRBJ1-5, with D perhaps TRBD1 (5 bases). Looked up from germline, CDR1 is LNHDA and CDR2 is SQIVND (reference sequence). Trimming took off 3 bases at V and 5 bases at J, with 14 bases between the two ends. The CDR3 has 15 residues. This chain's CDR3 is CASSIAGSSHQPQHF. CDR3 bases: TGTGCCAGTAGTATCGCAGGGTCTAGTCATCAGCCCCAGCATTTT.

The chain joins TRBV19 to TRBJ1-2; TRBD1 matches 12 bases. This CDR3 spans 14 amino acids. Germline-derived CDR1 and CDR2 are LNHDA and SQIVND (reference sequence). The J segment lost 7 bases and the V segment lost 8 bases, leaving 8 bases of the junction unmatched. Here the CDR3 reads CASAGDRGQGGYTF. The CDR3 DNA follows: TGTGCCAGTGCGGGGGACAGGGGGCAGGGTGGCTACACCTTC.

This clone appeared a few times. The chain joins TRBV5-4 to TRBJ1-1; a possible D gene is TRBD1 (5 bases). The germline gives CDR1 SGHNT, CDR2 YYREEE (reference sequence). With 4 bases removed from V and 2 bases from J, the gap between germline ends came to 18 bases. This CDR3 contains 16 residues. The CDR3 coding sequence is TGTGCCAGCAGCCCGAGGTCCGGGGGGGATAACACTGAAGCTTTCTTT. This codes for CASSPRSGGDNTEAFF.

The chain has TRBV7-3 and TRBJ2-3; TRBD2 might be the D (5 bases). The CDR3 length is 14 residues. CDR1 and CDR2 (germline): SGHTA, FQGTGA. V was pared by 2 bases and J by 0 bases, with 6 bases between. The CDR3 sequence is CASSLGESTDTQYF. In DNA, the CDR3 is TGTGCCAGCAGCTTAGGGGAGAGCACAGATACGCAGTATTTT. The whole variable domain, filled in from reference TRBV7-3 and TRBJ2-3, reads GAGVSQTPSNKVTEKGKYVELRCDPISGHTALYWYRQSLGQGPEFLIYFQGTGAADDSGLPNDRFFAVRPEGSVSTLKIQRTERGDSAVYLCASSLGESTDTQYFGPGTRLTVL.

This chain connects TRBV29-1 to TRBJ1-2, with a tentative D call TRBD1 (6 bases). This CDR3 has 13 amino acids. V was cut by 5 bases and J by 1 base, with 11 bases left in between. Germline CDR1 and CDR2: SQVTM and ANQGSEA. CDR3 bases: TGCAGCGTTAGAGGGGGGGATAACTATGGCTACACCTTC. This gives the protein CSVRGGDNYGYTF. Combining the CDR3 with reference TRBV29-1 and TRBJ1-2 gives the whole variable domain SAVISQKPSRDICQRGTSLTIQCQVDSQVTMMFWYRQQPGQSLTLIATANQGSEATYESGFVIDKFPISRPNLTFSTLTVSNMSPEDSSIYLCSVRGGDNYGYTFGSGTRLTVV.

The V and J genes are TRBV4-2 and TRBJ1-1; 10 nucleotides line up with TRBD1. CDR1 LGHNA and CDR2 YNFKEQ come from the germline V gene. This CDR3 has 16 amino acids. Trimming took 3 bases from V and 3 from J; bases not matched to a gene: 7. DNA of the CDR3: TGTGCCAGCAGCCACTCTGACAGGGGGCCGGACACTGAAGCTTTCTTT. Translation: CASSHSDRGPDTEAFF.

V is TRBV7-2 and J is TRBJ2-2; unclear D gene. This CDR3 has 13 residues. The germline V gene has CDR1 SGHTA and CDR2 FQGNSA. V lost 5 bases and J 2 bases, leaving 6 bases between the germline ends. This chain's CDR3 is CASSPRNTGELFF. The CDR3, as DNA: TGTGCCAGCAGCCCTCGTAACACCGGGGAGCTGTTTTTT.

This clone occurred a few times. V usage is TRBV10-3 and J usage is TRBJ1-3; the match to TRBD1 covers 8 bases. This CDR3 spans 14 amino acids. CDR1 is ENHRY, CDR2 SYGVKD, per germline. J lost 4 bases, V lost 7 bases, and 6 bases had no gene match. The CDR3 protein is CAITQGARGNTIYF. CDR3 coding DNA: TGTGCCATCACCCAGGGGGCGAGAGGAAACACCATATATTTT.

This clone appeared once. This chain uses TRBV29-1 with TRBJ1-1, with D tentatively TRBD1 (6 bases). Germline lookup yields CDR1 SQVTM and CDR2 ANQGSEA. CDR3 length equals 14 residues. V dropped 7 bases and J dropped 0 bases, with 15 bases sitting between them. CDR3 protein: CSGYSGTLNTEAFF. The CDR3 DNA is TGCAGCGGATACTCCGGGACACTGAACACTGAAGCTTTCTTT.

The chain carries TRBV19 and TRBJ2-3; perhaps TRBD2 as D (5 bases). Trimming took off 3 bases at V and 5 bases at J, with 15 bases between the two ends. Germline loops: CDR1 LNHDA, CDR2 SQIVND (reference sequence). This CDR3 comprises 15 residues. The CDR3 coding sequence is TGTGCCAGTAGTATCACCTTTTCGGCGGGAGATACGCAGTATTTT. It codes for CASSITFSAGDTQYF.

The chain uses TRBV7-9 and TRBJ1-1; weak D call: TRBD1 (6 bases). V was pared by 5 bases and J by 2 bases, with 12 bases between. Germline-derived CDR1 and CDR2 are SEHNR and FQNEAQ (reference sequence). CDR3 size: 14 residues. This chain's CDR3 is CASSKGGANTEAFF. The CDR3 DNA follows: TGTGCCAGCAGCAAAGGGGGGGCTAACACTGAAGCTTTCTTT.

This sequence joins TRBV9 and TRBJ1-2; D remains unclear. This CDR3 has 15 residues. V shed 3 bases and J shed 0 bases, with 12 bases lying between them. Germline-derived CDR1 and CDR2 are SGDLS and YYNGEE. The CDR3 sequence is CASSESATSNYGYTF. The CDR3 bases are TGTGCCAGCAGCGAGAGCGCGACCTCTAACTATGGCTACACCTTC.